This TCR beta chain came from a study of CD8 T cells in Susac syndrome. General observations from the study: None of the CD4+ T cell repertoires in Susac syndrome showed clonal expansion.

The authors reverse transcribed roughly 0.5 to 1 ug RNA with random hexamers. TCRdb re-derived calls from the immunoSEQ multiplex PCR reads in MiXCR, one entry per CDR3 protein. The sample has 170,000 or so distinct CDR3 sequences; around 94% are singletons. On this clonotype: Its antigen is not known.

Germline CDR1 and CDR2: SEHNR and FQNEAQ (reference sequence). This CDR3 has 16 residues. The trim removed 5 bases at V and 4 bases at J, leaving 4 bases unmatched. Sequencing was done on a sample of CD4+ T cells from PBMCs. The clonotype comes from a human donor with Susac syndrome. This sequence joins TRBV7-9 and TRBJ2-1; 14 bases are a match to TRBD2. The CDR3 bases are TGTGCCAGCAGCCCGGGACTAGCGGGAGTTTACAATGAGCAGTTCTTC. It specifies CASSPGLAGVYNEQFF. Using reference TRBV7-9 and TRBJ2-1 for the parts outside the CDR3, the full variable domain is DTGVSQNPRHKITKRGQNVTFRCDPISEHNRLYWYRQTLGQGPEFLTYFQNEAQLEKSRLLSDRFSAERPKGSFSTLEIQRTEQGDSAMYLCASSPGLAGVYNEQFFGPGTRLTVL.